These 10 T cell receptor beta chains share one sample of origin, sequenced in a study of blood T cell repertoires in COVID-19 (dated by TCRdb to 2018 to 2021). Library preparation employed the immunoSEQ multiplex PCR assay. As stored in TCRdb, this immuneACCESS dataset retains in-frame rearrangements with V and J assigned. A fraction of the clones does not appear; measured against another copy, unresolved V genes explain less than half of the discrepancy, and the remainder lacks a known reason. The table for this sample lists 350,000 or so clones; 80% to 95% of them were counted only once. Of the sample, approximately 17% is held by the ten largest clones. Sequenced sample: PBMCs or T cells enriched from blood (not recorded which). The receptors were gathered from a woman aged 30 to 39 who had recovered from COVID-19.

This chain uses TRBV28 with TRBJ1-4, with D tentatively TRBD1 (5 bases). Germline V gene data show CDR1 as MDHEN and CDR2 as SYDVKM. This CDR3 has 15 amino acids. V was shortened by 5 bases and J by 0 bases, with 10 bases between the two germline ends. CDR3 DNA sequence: TGTGCCAGCAGTGTTGACAGTGCAACTAATGAAAAACTGTTTTTT. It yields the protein CASSVDSATNEKLFF.

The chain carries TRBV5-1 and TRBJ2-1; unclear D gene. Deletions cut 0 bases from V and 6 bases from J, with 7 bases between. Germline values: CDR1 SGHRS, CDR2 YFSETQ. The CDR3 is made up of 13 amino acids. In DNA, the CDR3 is TGCGCCAGCAGCTTGGACCGGGTCAATGAGCAGTTCTTC. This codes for CASSLDRVNEQFF.

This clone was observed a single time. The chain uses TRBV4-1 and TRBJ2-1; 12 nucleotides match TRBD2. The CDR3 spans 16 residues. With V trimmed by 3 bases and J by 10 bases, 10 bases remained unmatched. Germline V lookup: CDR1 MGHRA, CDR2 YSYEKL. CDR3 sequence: CASSQVQTSGGREQFF. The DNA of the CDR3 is TGCGCCAGCAGCCAGGTTCAGACTAGCGGGGGCCGGGAGCAGTTCTTC.

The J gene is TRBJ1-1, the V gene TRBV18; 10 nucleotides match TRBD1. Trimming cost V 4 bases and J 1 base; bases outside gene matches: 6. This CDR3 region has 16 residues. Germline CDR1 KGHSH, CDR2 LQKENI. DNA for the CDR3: TGTGCCAGCTCACGGGGACAGGGGATTAAGAACACTGAAGCTTTCTTT. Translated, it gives CASSRGQGIKNTEAFF.

This CDR3 is CASSVAPDYGYTF. The CDR3 nucleotides read TGTGCCAGCAGCGTAGCTCCGGACTATGGCTACACCTTC. The genes are TRBV9 and TRBJ1-2; D gene uncertain. The CDR3 is 13 residues long. Trimming removed 0 bases at V and 3 bases at J, with 6 bases between. Germline assignment: CDR1 SGDLS and CDR2 YYNGEE.

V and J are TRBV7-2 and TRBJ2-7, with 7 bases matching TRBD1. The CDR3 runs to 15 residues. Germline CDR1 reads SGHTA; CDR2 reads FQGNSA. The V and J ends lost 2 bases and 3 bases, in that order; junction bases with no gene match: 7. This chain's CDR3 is CASSLLGQSRYEQYF. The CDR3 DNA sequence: TGTGCCAGCAGCTTATTGGGACAGAGTCGCTACGAGCAGTACTTC.

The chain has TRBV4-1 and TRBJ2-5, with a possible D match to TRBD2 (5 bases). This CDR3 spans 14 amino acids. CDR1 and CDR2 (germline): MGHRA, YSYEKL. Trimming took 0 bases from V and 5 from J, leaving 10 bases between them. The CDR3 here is CASSQDAGLETQYF. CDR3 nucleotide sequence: TGCGCCAGCAGCCAAGATGCGGGTTTGGAGACCCAGTACTTC.

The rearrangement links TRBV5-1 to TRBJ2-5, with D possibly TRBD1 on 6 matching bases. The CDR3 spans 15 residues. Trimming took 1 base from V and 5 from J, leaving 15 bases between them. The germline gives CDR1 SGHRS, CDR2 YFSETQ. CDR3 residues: CASSLRGTATETQYF. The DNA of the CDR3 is TGCGCCAGCAGCTTGAGGGGGACCGCCACCGAGACCCAGTACTTC.

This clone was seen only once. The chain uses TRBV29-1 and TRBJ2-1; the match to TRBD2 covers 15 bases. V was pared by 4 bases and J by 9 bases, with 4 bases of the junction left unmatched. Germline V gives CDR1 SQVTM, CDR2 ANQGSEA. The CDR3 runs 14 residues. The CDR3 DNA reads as TGCAGCGTTGGGGGGACTAGCGGGAGGAGTGAGCAGTTCTTC. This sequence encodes CSVGGTSGRSEQFF.

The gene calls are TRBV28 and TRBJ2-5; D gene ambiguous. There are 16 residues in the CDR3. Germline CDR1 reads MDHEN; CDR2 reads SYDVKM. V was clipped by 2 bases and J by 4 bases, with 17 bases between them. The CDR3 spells CASSLKSRNRRETQYF. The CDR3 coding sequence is TGTGCCAGCAGTTTAAAGTCTAGGAATAGGCGAGAGACCCAGTACTTC. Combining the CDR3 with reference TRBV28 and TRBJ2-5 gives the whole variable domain DVKVTQSSRYLVKRTGEKVFLECVQDMDHENMFWYRQDPGLGLRLIYFSYDVKMKEKGDIPEGYSVSREKKERFSLILESASTNQTSMYLCASSLKSRNRRETQYFGPGTRLLVL.